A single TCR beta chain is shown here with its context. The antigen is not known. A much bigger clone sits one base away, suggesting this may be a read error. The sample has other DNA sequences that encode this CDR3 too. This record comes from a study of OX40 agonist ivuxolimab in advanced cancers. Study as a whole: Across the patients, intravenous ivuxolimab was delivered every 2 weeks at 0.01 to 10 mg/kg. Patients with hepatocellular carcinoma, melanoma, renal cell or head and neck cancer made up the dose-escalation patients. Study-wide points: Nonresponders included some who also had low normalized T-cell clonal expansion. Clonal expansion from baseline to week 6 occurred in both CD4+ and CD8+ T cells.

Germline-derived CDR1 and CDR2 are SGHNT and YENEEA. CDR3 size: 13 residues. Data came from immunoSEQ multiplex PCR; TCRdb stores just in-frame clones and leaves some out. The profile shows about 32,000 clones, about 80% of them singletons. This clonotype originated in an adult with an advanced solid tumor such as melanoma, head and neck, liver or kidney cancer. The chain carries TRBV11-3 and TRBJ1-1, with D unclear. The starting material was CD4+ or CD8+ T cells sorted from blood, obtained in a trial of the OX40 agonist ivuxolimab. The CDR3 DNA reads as TGTGCCAGCAGCTTGGGCAGCAACACTGAAGCCTTCTTT. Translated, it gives CASSLGSNTEAFF.